Below, 17 T cell receptor beta chains from the same sample are listed, as sequenced in a study of T cells in Graves' hyperthyroidism and ophthalmopathy (dated by TCRdb to between 2019 and 2020). The method was multiplex PCR. The sequencing machine was an Illumina HiSeq 2000. Amplification of TCR beta CDR3 regions was carried out from RNA transcripts. The first round of RT-PCR for the TCR CDR3 was performed with the HTBI primer set and the Qiagen OneStep RT-PCR kit. TCRdb handled the public reads itself, with Q25 trimming in fastp and clone calling in MiXCR, and kept productive beta chains. Here each entry gathers all rows of one CDR3 protein and keeps the most common genes and DNA. The sample includes hundreds of thousands of distinct CDR3 sequences, with 38% observed a single time. The top ten constitute 8.9% of the sample. Sequenced material: blood. These TCRs come from a man in his late teens or twenties with Graves' hyperthyroidism.

V usage is TRBV9 and J usage is TRBJ2-5; 16 positions match TRBD2. V lost 4 bases and J lost 2; bases outside the gene matches: 11. The CDR3 runs to 19 residues. Germline CDR1 is SGDLS and CDR2 is YYNGEE. CDR3 DNA: TGTGCCAGCAGCCAGTTAGGGACTAGCGGGAGGGCTGGGCAAGAGACCCAGTACTTC. Protein: CASSQLGTSGRAGQETQYF.

In this sample, this clonotype turned up a few times. The chain links TRBV5-1 to TRBJ2-7; a weak D match, TRBD1 (5 bases). From germline, CDR1 is SGHRS and CDR2 YFSETQ. Trimming removed 2 bases from V and 2 bases from J, with 14 bases in between. This CDR3 comprises 15 residues. This chain's CDR3 is CASSLQVSPPYEQYF. The CDR3 coding sequence is TGCGCCAGCAGCTTACAGGTATCCCCTCCCTACGAGCAGTACTTC.

This clonotype has only a few counts. The chain combines TRBV19 with TRBJ1-5, with unresolved D. Germline values: CDR1 LNHDA, CDR2 SQIVND (reference sequence). The CDR3 contains 14 residues. With 8 bases removed from V and 3 bases from J, the gap between germline ends came to 14 bases. In nucleotides, the CDR3 is TGTGCCAGTCGGATGAGAGAGGTCAATCAGCCCCAGCATTTT. This translates into CASRMREVNQPQHF.

The V and J genes are TRBV24-1 and TRBJ2-2; 7 nucleotides match TRBD1. This CDR3 spans 15 amino acids. Trimming took 7 bases from V and 6 from J; bases not matched to a gene: 10. Germline loops: CDR1 KGHDR, CDR2 SFDVKD. DNA of the CDR3: TGTGCCACCAGCCCGACAGGGATGTTCGCCGGGGAGCTGTTTTTT. The encoded protein is CATSPTGMFAGELFF.

The chain recombines TRBV12-3 or TRBV12-4 with TRBJ1-4; D gene unclear. Trimming left V 6 bases short and J 6 bases short, with 17 bases between. The CDR3 length is 15 residues. CDR3 nucleotide sequence: TGTGCCAGCAGACCCCAGGCTCTTGGTGATGAAAAACTGTTTTTT. The encoded protein is CASRPQALGDEKLFF.

J is TRBJ2-7 and V is TRBV2; maybe TRBD2 (7 bases). CDR1 is SNHLY and CDR2 is FYNNEI in the germline V gene. V lost 4 bases, J lost 3 bases, and 16 bases lay in between. This CDR3 is 15 amino acids long. The CDR3 nucleotides read TGTGCCAGCAGTGTGGGTGCGGGGGCGGGCTACGAGCAGTACTTC. Protein product: CASSVGAGAGYEQYF.

This clonotype showed up just a few times. V gene TRBV4-2 combines with J gene TRBJ1-5; TRBD1 aligns across 7 bases. V shed 0 bases, J shed 2 bases, and the junction held 4 bases outside the gene matches. This CDR3 region has 16 residues. Germline V gene data show CDR1 as LGHNA and CDR2 as YNFKEQ. Here the CDR3 DNA reads TGTGCCAGCAGCCAAGATCTCGGGACAGGCAATCAGCCCCAGCATTTT. Its translation is CASSQDLGTGNQPQHF.

This clonotype was found once. A read error may explain this, as a much larger clone is one base away. This chain links TRBV7-2 with TRBJ2-7; maybe TRBD1 (5 bases). CDR3 length equals 14 residues. Germline V gene sequence: CDR1 SGHTA, CDR2 FQGNSA. Here the CDR3 DNA reads TGTGCCAGCAACTTACAAGCAGGGATCTACGAGCAGTACTTC. It yields the protein CASNLQAGIYEQYF.

The rearrangement joins TRBV14 to TRBJ1-1; D ambiguous. The CDR3 is 15 amino acids. V was shortened by 4 bases and J by 0 bases, with 12 bases between the two germline ends. From germline, CDR1 is SGHDN and CDR2 FVKESK. CDR3 sequence reads: CASSRNFGMNTEAFF. Written as DNA, the CDR3 is TGTGCCAGCAGCCGTAACTTTGGGATGAACACTGAAGCTTTCTTT.

This chain joins TRBV5-6 and TRBJ2-5, with 16 bases that match TRBD2. Germline CDR1 SGHDT, CDR2 YYEEEE. J gave up 4 bases and V 4 bases, and 4 bases lay outside the gene matches. CDR3 length: 16 amino acids. The chain's CDR3 is CASSQGLAGGRETQYF. CDR3 nucleotide sequence: TGTGCCAGCAGCCAGGGACTAGCGGGAGGGAGAGAGACCCAGTACTTC. Supplemented by reference TRBV5-6 and TRBJ2-5, the full variable domain reads DAGVTQSPTHLIKTRGQQVTLRCSPKSGHDTVSWYQQALGQGPQFIFQYYEEEERQRGNFPDRFSGHQFPNYSSELNVNALLLGDSALYLCASSQGLAGGRETQYFGPGTRLLVL.

This clonotype was recorded many times. J is TRBJ1-2 and V is TRBV15; D ambiguous. This CDR3 comprises 14 residues. The germline V and J ends were trimmed by 0 bases and 4 bases, with 9 bases remaining between them. Per germline, CDR1 LNHNV and CDR2 YYDKDF (reference sequence). CDR3 protein: CATSRDADGYGYTF. The CDR3 coding sequence is TGTGCCACCAGCAGAGACGCGGACGGCTATGGCTACACCTTC.

The rearrangement links TRBV20-1 to TRBJ2-7; 11 bases line up with TRBD2. The germline V gene encodes CDR1 DFQATT and CDR2 SNEGSKA (reference sequence). The ends lost 5 bases at V and 5 bases at J; junction bases unmatched: 5. CDR3 length: 13 residues. The CDR3 sequence: CSAGTSGPNEQYF. The CDR3, as DNA: TGCAGTGCTGGGACTAGCGGACCCAACGAGCAGTACTTC.

Turning to this clonotype: A read error is possible here, since a much larger clone lies one base away. The chain has TRBV29-1 and TRBJ2-5; D may correspond to TRBD1 or TRBD2 (5 bases each). Per germline, CDR1 SQVTM and CDR2 ANQGSEA. This CDR3 region has 13 residues. V was cut by 2 bases and J by 4 bases, with 11 bases left in between. CDR3 loop: CSVELAGTETQYF. CDR3 coding DNA: TGCAGCGTTGAATTGGCAGGGACAGAGACCCAGTACTTC.

Ten or more counts support this clonotype. V usage is TRBV9 and J usage is TRBJ1-2, with no clear D. Germline CDR1 SGDLS, CDR2 YYNGEE. V was clipped by 5 bases and J by 7 bases, with 12 bases between them. The CDR3 has 12 residues. The CDR3 is CASRGKGSGYTF. The CDR3 DNA reads as TGTGCCAGCAGGGGAAAAGGCTCTGGCTACACCTTC.

A remark on this clonotype: Given the absence of the conserved phenylalanine or tryptophan at the CDR3 end, a read error is likely. No DNA is shown, since the ends of the CDR3 on it are uncertain; the CDR3 is the one TCRdb lists. The chain couples TRBV12-3 or TRBV12-4 to TRBJ1-1. Inclusive of both ends, the CDR3 amounts to 9 amino acids. CDR3 in amino acids: CASIEDASS.

At least ten counts were recorded for this clonotype. The chain recombines TRBV20-1 with TRBJ2-5; perhaps TRBD1 as D (6 bases). The CDR3 totals 13 residues. Trimming took off 5 bases at V and 5 bases at J, with 15 bases between the two ends. Germline CDR1 reads DFQATT; CDR2 reads SNEGSKA (reference sequence). CDR3 sequence: CSARTGNQETQYF. As DNA, the CDR3 is TGCAGTGCTCGCACAGGGAATCAGGAGACCCAGTACTTC.

This clonotype was seen a handful of times. The genes are TRBV7-2 and TRBJ2-7; 7 bases map to TRBD1. CDR3 length: 16 residues. Germline values: CDR1 SGHTA, CDR2 FQGNSA. The trim removed 1 base at V and 5 bases at J, leaving 11 bases unmatched. Here the CDR3 reads CASSLDPGQPPNEQYF. The CDR3 region has the DNA TGTGCCAGCAGCTTAGACCCGGGACAGCCACCTAACGAGCAGTACTTC.